One sample yielded the 22 T cell receptor beta chains listed below, sequenced in a study of blood T cells in healthy people across ages. Next came a second PCR, run for about 6 to 12 cycles, which used a sample-barcoded 5' primer along with a J-beta primer mix. TCRdb reanalysed the 5' RACE reads using MiXCR and keeps one entry per CDR3 protein. This repertoire shows over 1.5 million distinct CDR3 sequences, roughly 49% found once; its top ten account for 2.1%. Input material: blood. These receptors originate from a woman aged 40 to 50 in good health.

This clonotype turned up a few times. The chain employs TRBV4-2 and TRBJ2-4; weak D call: TRBD1 (5 bases). Germline CDR1 reads LGHNA; CDR2 reads YNFKEQ. The CDR3 extends over 16 amino acids. Trimming shortened V by 3 bases and J by 5 bases, and 17 bases separated the two germline ends. This chain's CDR3 is CASSQTPTGQQNIQYF. The CDR3 DNA sequence: TGTGCCAGCAGCCAGACCCCTACAGGTCAGCAAAACATTCAGTACTTC.

This clonotype was counted between two and nine times. The genes are TRBV20-1 and TRBJ2-7; D is perhaps TRBD1 (5 bases). Germline V gives CDR1 DFQATT, CDR2 SNEGSKA (reference sequence). The CDR3 has 15 amino acids. V was clipped by 3 bases and J by 1 base, with 16 bases between them. CDR3 protein: CSASAPTVASYEQYF. CDR3 in DNA: TGCAGTGCTAGCGCTCCGACAGTAGCATCCTACGAGCAGTACTTC.

This clonotype was found a few times. The rearrangement joins TRBV6-2 or TRBV6-3 to TRBJ2-1; 9 bases agree with TRBD2. V was clipped by 10 bases and J by 8 bases; unmatched bases: 12. Germline loops: CDR1 MNHEY, CDR2 SVGEGT. This CDR3 comprises 14 residues. Here the CDR3 reads CATAWRGGSDEQFF. Here the CDR3 DNA reads TGTGCCACCGCCTGGCGGGGGGGCTCAGATGAGCAGTTCTTC.

This clonotype was detected a few times. This chain links TRBV10-3 with TRBJ2-5; 11 nucleotides agree with TRBD1. The CDR3 is 15 amino acids. V was pared by 6 bases and J by 3 bases, with 6 bases of the junction left unmatched. Germline CDR1 and CDR2: ENHRY and SYGVKD. CDR3 nucleotide sequence: TGTGCCATCAGGACGGGACAGGGGGTCAAAGAGACCCAGTACTTC. This gives the protein CAIRTGQGVKETQYF.

The rearrangement uses TRBV10-3 and TRBJ1-6; D remains unclear. The CDR3 totals 10 residues. Germline loops: CDR1 ENHRY, CDR2 SYGVKD. V was clipped by 10 bases and J by 14 bases, with 12 bases between them. CDR3 nucleotide sequence: TGTGCCACTGCAGACGGAACCCTCCACTTT. This codes for CATADGTLHF.

This clonotype was observed a handful of times. The CDR3 nucleotides read TGCGCCAGCAGCCGGGGAGATGGGACCCTCTACGAGCAGTACTTC. Residues: CASSRGDGTLYEQYF. The genes are TRBV4-1 and TRBJ2-7; the D gene could be TRBD1 or TRBD2 (5 bases each). Trimming shortened V by 4 bases and J by 3 bases, and 16 bases separated the two germline ends. The CDR3 is made up of 15 amino acids. Per the germline V gene, CDR1 is MGHRA and CDR2 is YSYEKL.

This chain uses TRBV6-6 with TRBJ2-1, with TRBD2 matching over 7 bases. The trim removed 7 bases at V and 4 bases at J, leaving 13 bases unmatched. Germline values: CDR1 MNHNY, CDR2 SVGAGI (reference sequence). CDR3 length equals 16 residues. CDR3 sequence reads: CASIKGGGRTYNEQFF. The CDR3 DNA reads as TGTGCCAGCATAAAGGGCGGGGGACGAACTTACAATGAGCAGTTCTTC.

This clonotype appeared a few times. The CDR3 nucleotides are TGTGCCAGCAGTTCCGGAAGGGGTCCTGCTCAAGAGACCCAGTACTTC. It specifies CASSSGRGPAQETQYF. The rearrangement joins TRBV7-9 to TRBJ2-5; tentatively, D is TRBD1 (5 bases). The germline gives CDR1 SEHNR, CDR2 FQNEAQ (reference sequence). The ends were cut back, 6 bases at V and 2 bases at J, with 19 bases in the middle. This CDR3 is 16 amino acids long. Complete variable domain (other parts from reference TRBV7-9 and TRBJ2-5): DTGVSQNPRHKITKRGQNVTFRCDPISEHNRLYWYRQTLGQGPEFLTYFQNEAQLEKSRLLSDRFSAERPKGSFSTLEIQRTEQGDSAMYLCASSSGRGPAQETQYFGPGTRLLVL.

This clonotype was counted a few times. V usage is TRBV4-2 and J usage is TRBJ2-3; 8 bases map to TRBD1. The V gene end was trimmed by 2 bases and the J gene end by 4 bases; junction bases not matched to a gene: 2. Germline assignment: CDR1 LGHNA and CDR2 YNFKEQ. The CDR3 has 14 amino acids. This CDR3 is CASSQQQGADTQYF. CDR3 sequence (DNA): TGTGCCAGCAGCCAACAACAGGGGGCAGATACGCAGTATTTT.

The chain's CDR3 is CATSPRGLSYGYTF. CDR3 in DNA: TGTGCCACCAGTCCACGAGGGTTATCTTATGGCTACACCTTC. V and J are TRBV15 and TRBJ1-2; D ambiguous. V dropped 6 bases and J dropped 5 bases, with 16 bases sitting between them. CDR3 length: 14 residues. Germline V lookup: CDR1 LNHNV, CDR2 YYDKDF (reference sequence).

The V call is TRBV4-3, the J call TRBJ1-2; TRBD1 might be the D (6 bases). The CDR3 is made up of 19 amino acids. CDR1 and CDR2 (germline): LGHNA, YSLEER. V lost 1 base to trimming and J lost 0 bases, with 21 bases between them. The CDR3 protein is CASSQGKGGGAGTNYGYTF. Here the CDR3 DNA reads TGCGCCAGCAGCCAAGGGAAGGGGGGGGGCGCAGGGACTAACTATGGCTACACCTTC.

The chain uses TRBV4-1 and TRBJ2-3; D is uncertain. The germline V gene encodes CDR1 MGHRA and CDR2 YSYEKL. This CDR3 is built from 17 residues. Trimming left V 2 bases short and J 1 base short, with 16 bases between. The CDR3 is CASSQIRTEIGTDTQYF. The CDR3 DNA sequence: TGCGCCAGCAGCCAAATACGTACAGAGATCGGCACAGATACGCAGTATTTT.

The rearrangement uses TRBV18 and TRBJ2-6, with TRBD1 matching 7 bases. This CDR3 has 18 residues. The junction had 9 bases not matched to a gene; V was cut back by 3 bases and J by 1 base. Germline values: CDR1 KGHSH, CDR2 LQKENI. The CDR3 DNA is TGTGCCAGCTCACCTCGGACAGGAACCAAATCTGGGGCCAACGTCCTGACTTTC. Protein product: CASSPRTGTKSGANVLTF.

CDR3 sequence: CSASVDLSGGATDTQYF. In DNA form, the CDR3 reads TGCAGTGCTAGTGTTGACCTCAGCGGGGGGGCAACAGATACGCAGTATTTT. This chain connects TRBV20-1 to TRBJ2-3, with TRBD2 identical over 10 bases. V lost 3 bases to trimming and J lost 3 bases; unmatched junction nucleotides: 12. The CDR3 is 17 residues long. Germline CDR1 reads DFQATT; CDR2 reads SNEGSKA (reference sequence).

The CDR3 DNA reads TGCAGTGCTGACCGGGCCGGGGAGTTTTATGGCTACACCTTC. Its translation: CSADRAGEFYGYTF. The V gene is TRBV20-1, the J gene TRBJ1-2; D remains unclear. Trimming shortened V by 5 bases and J by 5 bases, and 18 bases separated the two germline ends. Germline values: CDR1 DFQATT, CDR2 SNEGSKA (reference sequence). The CDR3 is 14 residues long.

The V gene is TRBV7-9, the J gene TRBJ2-7, with 7 bases fitting TRBD1. CDR1 SEHNR and CDR2 FQNEAQ come from the germline V gene (reference sequence). The CDR3 loop spans 15 amino acids. Germline trimming cut 3 bases from V and 0 bases from J; bases unmatched to any gene: 5. The CDR3, as DNA: TGTGCCAGCAGCTTTGGGACAGAGAGCTCCTACGAGCAGTACTTC. Its protein is CASSFGTESSYEQYF.

The rearrangement links TRBV9 to TRBJ2-7; D might be TRBD2 (5 bases). Trimming cost V 4 bases and J 7 bases, with 18 bases left between them. Germline-derived CDR1 and CDR2 are SGDLS and YYNGEE. This CDR3 is 14 amino acids long. In DNA, the CDR3 is TGTGCCAGCAGCCCGAACCTTGGGTCGGGAGAGCAGTACTTC. The encoded protein is CASSPNLGSGEQYF.

The rearrangement links TRBV10-3 to TRBJ1-1; no clear D. The CDR3 length is 15 residues. Germline CDR1 and CDR2: ENHRY and SYGVKD. Trimming stripped 0 bases from V and 1 base from J, with 9 bases between. The CDR3: CAISESGRTNTEAFF. For the CDR3, the DNA is TGTGCCATCAGTGAGTCCGGGCGCACGAACACTGAAGCTTTCTTT.

J is TRBJ2-3 and V is TRBV6-2 or TRBV6-3; D might be TRBD1 (5 bases). The length of the CDR3 is 18 residues. Germline CDR1 reads MNHEY; CDR2 reads SVGEGT. V was pared by 7 bases and J by 6 bases, with 29 bases between. The CDR3 loop is CASTIGSGPDKIGDTQYF. CDR3 nucleotides: TGTGCCAGCACGATCGGGTCAGGGCCGGACAAAATTGGGGATACGCAGTATTTT.

The chain links TRBV20-1 to TRBJ1-5, with 7 positions matching TRBD1. V gave up 1 base and J gave up 0 bases; unmatched junction bases: 6. The CDR3 is 16 amino acids. Per germline, CDR1 DFQATT and CDR2 SNEGSKA (reference sequence). The CDR3 DNA is TGCAGTGCTAGAGGGGGGACAGTACATAGCAATCAGCCCCAGCATTTT. Protein: CSARGGTVHSNQPQHF.

This chain connects TRBV28 to TRBJ2-1, with D unclear. The J call may be incorrect, as the DNA end agrees better with TRBJ2-7. This CDR3 has 14 residues. Germline-derived CDR1 and CDR2 are MDHEN and SYDVKM. The CDR3 DNA is TGTGCCAGCAGCCCGTCGGCCGGATACAATGAGCAGTACTTC. It specifies CASSPSAGYNEQYF.

The chain employs TRBV20-1 and TRBJ1-6, with a possible D match to TRBD1 (5 bases). This CDR3 has 13 residues. The germline gives CDR1 DFQATT, CDR2 SNEGSKA (reference sequence). With 3 bases removed from V and 7 bases from J, the gap between germline ends came to 10 bases. Here the CDR3 reads CSARGDSNSPLHF. The CDR3 bases are TGCAGTGCTAGGGGCGACAGCAATTCACCCCTCCACTTT.